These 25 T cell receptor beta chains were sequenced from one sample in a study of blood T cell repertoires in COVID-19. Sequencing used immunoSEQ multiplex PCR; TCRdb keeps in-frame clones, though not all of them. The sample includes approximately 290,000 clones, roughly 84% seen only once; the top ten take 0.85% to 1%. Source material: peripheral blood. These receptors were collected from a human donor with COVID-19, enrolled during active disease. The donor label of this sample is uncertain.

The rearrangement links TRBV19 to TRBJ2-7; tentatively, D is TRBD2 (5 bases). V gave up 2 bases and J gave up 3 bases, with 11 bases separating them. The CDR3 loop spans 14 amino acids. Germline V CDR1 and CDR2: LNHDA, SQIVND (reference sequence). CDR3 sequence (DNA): TGTGCCAGTAGTATAAGGCTAGCAGGCTACGAGCAGTACTTC. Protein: CASSIRLAGYEQYF.

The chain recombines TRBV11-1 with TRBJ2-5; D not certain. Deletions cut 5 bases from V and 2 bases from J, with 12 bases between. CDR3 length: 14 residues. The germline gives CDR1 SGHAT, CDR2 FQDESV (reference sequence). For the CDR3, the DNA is TGTGCCAGCAGCACCCGACAATCACAAGAGACCCAGTACTTC. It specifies CASSTRQSQETQYF.

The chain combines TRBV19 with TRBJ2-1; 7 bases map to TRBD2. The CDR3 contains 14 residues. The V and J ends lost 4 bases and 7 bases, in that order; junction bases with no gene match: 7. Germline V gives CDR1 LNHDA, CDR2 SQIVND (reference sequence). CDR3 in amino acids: CASSTLRERNEQFF. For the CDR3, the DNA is TGTGCCAGTAGTACGTTGCGGGAGAGGAATGAGCAGTTCTTC.

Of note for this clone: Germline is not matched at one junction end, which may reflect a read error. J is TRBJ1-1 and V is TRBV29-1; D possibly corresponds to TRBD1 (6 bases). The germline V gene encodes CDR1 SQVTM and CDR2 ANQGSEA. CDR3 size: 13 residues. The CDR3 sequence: CSVEGTLNTEAFF. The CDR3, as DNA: TGCAGCGTCGAAGGGACACTGAACACTGAAGCTTTCTTT.

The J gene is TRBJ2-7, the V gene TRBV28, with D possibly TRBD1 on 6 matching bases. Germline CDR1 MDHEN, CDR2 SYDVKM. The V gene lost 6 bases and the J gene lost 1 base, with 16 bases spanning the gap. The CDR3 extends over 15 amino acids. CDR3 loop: CASSETGRMSYEQYF. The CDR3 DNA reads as TGTGCCAGCAGCGAAACAGGGAGAATGTCCTACGAGCAGTACTTC. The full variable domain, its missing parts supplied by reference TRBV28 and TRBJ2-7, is DVKVTQSSRYLVKRTGEKVFLECVQDMDHENMFWYRQDPGLGLRLIYFSYDVKMKEKGDIPEGYSVSREKKERFSLILESASTNQTSMYLCASSETGRMSYEQYFGPGTRLTVT.

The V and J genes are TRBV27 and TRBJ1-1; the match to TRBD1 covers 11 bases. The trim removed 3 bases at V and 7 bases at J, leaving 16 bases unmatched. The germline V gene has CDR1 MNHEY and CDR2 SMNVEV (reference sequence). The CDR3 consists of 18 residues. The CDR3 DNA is TGTGCCAGCAGTTTCTACCCCCGGACAGGGGGCCTCTTTCTTGAAGCTTTCTTT. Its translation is CASSFYPRTGGLFLEAFF.

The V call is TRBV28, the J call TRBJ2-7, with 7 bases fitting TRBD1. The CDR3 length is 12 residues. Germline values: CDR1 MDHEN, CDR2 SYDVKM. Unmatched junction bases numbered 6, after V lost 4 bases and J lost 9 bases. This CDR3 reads CASSSTNRGQYF. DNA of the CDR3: TGTGCCAGCAGTTCTACTAACAGGGGGCAGTACTTC.

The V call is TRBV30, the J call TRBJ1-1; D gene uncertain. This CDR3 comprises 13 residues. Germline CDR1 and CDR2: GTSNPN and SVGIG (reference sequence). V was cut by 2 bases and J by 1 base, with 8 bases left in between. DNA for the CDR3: TGTGCCTGGAGTTTGGAGGCGAACACTGAAGCTTTCTTT. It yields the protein CAWSLEANTEAFF.

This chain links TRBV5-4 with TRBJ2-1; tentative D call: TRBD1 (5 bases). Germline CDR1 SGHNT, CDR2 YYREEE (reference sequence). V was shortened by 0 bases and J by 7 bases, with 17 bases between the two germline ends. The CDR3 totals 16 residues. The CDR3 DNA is TGTGCCAGCAGCTTGGGTCGGACACGGTCTAGTAATGAGCAGTTCTTC. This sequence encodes CASSLGRTRSSNEQFF.

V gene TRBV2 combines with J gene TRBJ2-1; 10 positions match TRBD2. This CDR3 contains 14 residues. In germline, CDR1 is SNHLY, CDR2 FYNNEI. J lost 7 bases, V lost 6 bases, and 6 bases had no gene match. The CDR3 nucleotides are TGTGCCAGCAGGAATCTAGCGGGAGTAAATGAGCAGTTCTTC. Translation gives CASRNLAGVNEQFF. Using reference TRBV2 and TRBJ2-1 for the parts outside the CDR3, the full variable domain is EPEVTQTPSHQVTQMGQEVILRCVPISNHLYFYWYRQILGQKVEFLVSFYNNEISEKSEIFDDQFSVERPDGSNFTLKIRSTKLEDSAMYFCASRNLAGVNEQFFGPGTRLTVL.

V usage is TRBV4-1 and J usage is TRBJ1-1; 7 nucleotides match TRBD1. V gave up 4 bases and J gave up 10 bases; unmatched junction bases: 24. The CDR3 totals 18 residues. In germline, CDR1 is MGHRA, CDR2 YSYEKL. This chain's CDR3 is CASSRGYTGAGGRSGAFF. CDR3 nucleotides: TGCGCCAGCAGCCGAGGGTACACTGGGGCAGGGGGTAGGAGTGGAGCTTTCTTT.

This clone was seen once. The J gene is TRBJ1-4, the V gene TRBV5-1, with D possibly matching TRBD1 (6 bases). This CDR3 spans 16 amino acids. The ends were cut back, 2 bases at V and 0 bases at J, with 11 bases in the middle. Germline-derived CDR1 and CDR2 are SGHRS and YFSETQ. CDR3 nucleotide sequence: TGCGCCAGCAGCTTAACAGGGTCCGCAACTAATGAAAAACTGTTTTTT. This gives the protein CASSLTGSATNEKLFF.

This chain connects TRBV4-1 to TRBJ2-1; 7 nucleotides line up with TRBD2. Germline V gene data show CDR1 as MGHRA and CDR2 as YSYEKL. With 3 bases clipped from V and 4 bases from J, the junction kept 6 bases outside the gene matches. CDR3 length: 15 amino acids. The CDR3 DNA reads TGCGCCAGCAGCCAGGCTCTACTAGCGTACAATGAGCAGTTCTTC. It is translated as CASSQALLAYNEQFF.

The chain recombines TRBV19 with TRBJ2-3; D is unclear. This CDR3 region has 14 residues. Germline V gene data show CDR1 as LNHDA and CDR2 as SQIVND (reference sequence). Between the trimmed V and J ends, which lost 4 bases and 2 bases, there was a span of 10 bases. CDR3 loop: CASSRRDFTDTQYF. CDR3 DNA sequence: TGTGCCAGTAGTAGAAGAGATTTCACAGATACGCAGTATTTT.

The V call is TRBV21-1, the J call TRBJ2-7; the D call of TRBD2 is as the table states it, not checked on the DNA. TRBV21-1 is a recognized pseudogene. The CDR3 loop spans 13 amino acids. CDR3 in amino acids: CASGRGESYEQYF. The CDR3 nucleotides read TGTGCCAGCGGGAGGGGGGAGTCCTACGAGCAGTACTTC.

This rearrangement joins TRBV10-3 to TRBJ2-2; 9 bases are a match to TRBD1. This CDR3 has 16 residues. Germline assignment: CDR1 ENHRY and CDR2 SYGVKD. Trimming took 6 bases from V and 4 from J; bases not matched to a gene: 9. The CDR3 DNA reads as TGTGCCATCAGGGATTCCGGGACAGGGATCACCGGGGAGCTGTTTTTT. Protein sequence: CAIRDSGTGITGELFF.

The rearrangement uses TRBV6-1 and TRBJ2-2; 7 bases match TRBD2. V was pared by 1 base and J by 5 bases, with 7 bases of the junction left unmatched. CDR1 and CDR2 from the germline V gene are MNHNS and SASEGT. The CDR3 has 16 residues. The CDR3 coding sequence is TGTGCCAGCAGTGAAGGGGAGGGTCGGGGAACCGGGGAGCTGTTTTTT. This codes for CASSEGEGRGTGELFF.

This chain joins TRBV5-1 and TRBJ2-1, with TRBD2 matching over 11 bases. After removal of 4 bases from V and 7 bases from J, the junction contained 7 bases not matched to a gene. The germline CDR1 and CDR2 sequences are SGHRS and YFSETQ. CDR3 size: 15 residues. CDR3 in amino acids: CASSVLAGGKNEQFF. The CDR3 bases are TGCGCCAGCAGCGTGCTAGCGGGAGGAAAGAATGAGCAGTTCTTC.

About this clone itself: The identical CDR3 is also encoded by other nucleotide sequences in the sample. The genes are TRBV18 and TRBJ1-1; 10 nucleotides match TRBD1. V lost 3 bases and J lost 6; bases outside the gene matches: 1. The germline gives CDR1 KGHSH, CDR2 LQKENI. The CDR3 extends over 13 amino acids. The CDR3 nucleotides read TGTGCCAGCTCACCCGGACAGGGGGCTGAAGCTTTCTTT. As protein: CASSPGQGAEAFF. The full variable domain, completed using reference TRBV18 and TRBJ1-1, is NAGVMQNPRHLVRRRGQEARLRCSPMKGHSHVYWYRQLPEEGLKFMVYLQKENIIDESGMPKERFSAEFPKEGPSILRIQQVVRGDSAAYFCASSPGQGAEAFFGQGTRLTVV.

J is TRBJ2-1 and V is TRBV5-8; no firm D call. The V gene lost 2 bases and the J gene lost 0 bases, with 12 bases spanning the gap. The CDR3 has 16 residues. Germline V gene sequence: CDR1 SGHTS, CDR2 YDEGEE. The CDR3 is CASSLRGPRSYNEQFF. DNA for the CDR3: TGTGCCAGCAGCTTACGCGGTCCTCGCTCCTACAATGAGCAGTTCTTC.

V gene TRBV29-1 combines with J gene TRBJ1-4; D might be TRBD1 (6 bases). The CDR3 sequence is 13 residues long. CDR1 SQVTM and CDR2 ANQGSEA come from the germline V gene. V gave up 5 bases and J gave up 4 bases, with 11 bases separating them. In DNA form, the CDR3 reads TGCAGCGTTATCGGACAGTATAATGAAAAACTGTTTTTT. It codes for CSVIGQYNEKLFF.

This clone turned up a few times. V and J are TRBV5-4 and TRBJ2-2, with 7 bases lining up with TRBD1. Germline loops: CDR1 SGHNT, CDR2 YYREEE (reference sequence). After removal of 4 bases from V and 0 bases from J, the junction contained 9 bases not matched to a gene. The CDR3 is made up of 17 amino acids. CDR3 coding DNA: TGTGCCAGCAGCCACGGCCGGGGACAGCCGAACACCGGGGAGCTGTTTTTT. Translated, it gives CASSHGRGQPNTGELFF.

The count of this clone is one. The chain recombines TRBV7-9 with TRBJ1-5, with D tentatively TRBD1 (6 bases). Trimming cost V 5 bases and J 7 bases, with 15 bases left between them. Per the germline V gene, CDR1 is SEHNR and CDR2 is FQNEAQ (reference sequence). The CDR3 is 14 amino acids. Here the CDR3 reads CASSHSGEGQPQHF. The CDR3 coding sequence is TGTGCCAGCAGCCATTCAGGGGAAGGACAGCCCCAGCATTTT.

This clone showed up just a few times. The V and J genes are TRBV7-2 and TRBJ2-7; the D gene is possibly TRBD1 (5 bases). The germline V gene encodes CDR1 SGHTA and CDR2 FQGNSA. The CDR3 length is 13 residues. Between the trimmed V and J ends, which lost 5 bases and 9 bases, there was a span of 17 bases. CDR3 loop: CASSEGVKARQYF. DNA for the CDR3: TGTGCCAGCAGCGAAGGGGTGAAGGCGAGGCAGTACTTC. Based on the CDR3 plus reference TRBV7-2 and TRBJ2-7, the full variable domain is GAGVSQSPSNKVTEKGKDVELRCDPISGHTALYWYRQSLGQGLEFLIYFQGNSAPDKSGLPSDRFSAERTGGSVSTLTIQRTQQEDSAVYLCASSEGVKARQYFGPGTRLTVT.

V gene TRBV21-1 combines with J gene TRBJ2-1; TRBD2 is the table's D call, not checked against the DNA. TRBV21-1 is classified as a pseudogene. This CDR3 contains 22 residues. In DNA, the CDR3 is TGTGCCAGCAGCAAAGGTAGAACTAGCGGTCTCGACATGACAGACCCTGGAACCCAGCAGTTCTTC. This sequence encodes CASSKGRTSGLDMTDPGTQQFF.